This passage covers 8 T cell receptor beta chains from one sample sequenced in a study of T cells in Graves' hyperthyroidism and ophthalmopathy. It was RNA transcripts that yielded the amplified TCR beta CDR3 regions. The study used the HTBI primer set for a first-round RT-PCR of the TCR CDR3. One entry per CDR3 protein, called by TCRdb with MiXCR from the multiplex PCR reads. In the table there are around 760,000 distinct CDR3 sequences, under 45% of which are singletons. What was sequenced was blood. The receptor source for this set is a woman between 40 and 50 years old with Graves' hyperthyroidism.

A few counts support this clonotype. The chain couples TRBV7-9 to TRBJ1-1; the match to TRBD1 covers 7 bases. The ends lost 5 bases at V and 2 bases at J; junction bases unmatched: 14. In germline, CDR1 is SEHNR, CDR2 FQNEAQ (reference sequence). The CDR3 loop spans 17 amino acids. The chain's CDR3 is CASSPHGTEKANTEAFF. Written as DNA, the CDR3 is TGTGCCAGCAGCCCTCACGGGACAGAAAAAGCCAACACTGAAGCTTTCTTT. Full variable domain (rest looked up from reference TRBV7-9 and TRBJ1-1): DTGVSQNPRHKITKRGQNVTFRCDPISEHNRLYWYRQTLGQGPEFLTYFQNEAQLEKSRLLSDRFSAERPKGSFSTLEIQRTEQGDSAMYLCASSPHGTEKANTEAFFGQGTRLTVV.

This clonotype has a count of ten or more. This sequence joins TRBV19 and TRBJ1-5; no reliable D call. The germline CDR1 and CDR2 sequences are LNHDA and SQIVND (reference sequence). Trimming left V 3 bases short and J 3 bases short, with 6 bases between. CDR3 length equals 13 residues. In DNA, the CDR3 is TGTGCCAGTAGTATCCAGATCAATCAGCCCCAGCATTTT. As protein: CASSIQINQPQHF.

The chain recombines TRBV19 with TRBJ2-7; D remains ambiguous. This CDR3 has 14 amino acids. Germline V gene data show CDR1 as LNHDA and CDR2 as SQIVND (reference sequence). Deletions cut 5 bases from V and 0 bases from J, with 11 bases between. The CDR3 region is CASSPTYSSYEQYF. The CDR3 DNA is TGTGCCAGTAGTCCAACATATAGCTCCTACGAGCAGTACTTC.

Comment on this clonotype: A read error may produce the germline difference seen at one junction end. V gene TRBV20-1 combines with J gene TRBJ2-2, with D perhaps TRBD1 or TRBD2 (6 bases each). This CDR3 contains 14 residues. From germline, CDR1 is DFQATT and CDR2 SNEGSKA (reference sequence). The CDR3 sequence is CSALEQGGTGGLFF. Here the CDR3 DNA reads TGCAGTGCCTTAGAACAGGGTGGCACCGGGGGGCTGTTTTTT.

In its sample, this clonotype was seen a few times. The J gene is TRBJ1-3, the V gene TRBV9; D uncertain. Trimming cost V 4 bases and J 3 bases, with 11 bases left between them. CDR1 and CDR2 (germline): SGDLS, YYNGEE. This CDR3 region has 14 residues. The CDR3 DNA sequence: TGTGCCAGCAGCCAAGGCCAGAGTGGAAACACCATATATTTT. Its translation is CASSQGQSGNTIYF.

This clonotype was counted many times. The rearrangement joins TRBV7-2 to TRBJ2-5; 8 nucleotides agree with TRBD1. This CDR3 has 15 residues. The trim removed 5 bases at V and 4 bases at J, leaving 9 bases unmatched. CDR1 and CDR2 (germline): SGHTA, FQGNSA. The CDR3: CASSHSPGQGETQYF. The CDR3 DNA reads TGTGCCAGCAGCCACTCCCCTGGACAGGGAGAGACCCAGTACTTC.

This clonotype was observed a handful of times. Here the CDR3 DNA reads TGTGCCAGTAGTATCGATCCTCAGGGTATAGGTGGCTACACCTTC. As protein: CASSIDPQGIGGYTF. The rearrangement joins TRBV19 to TRBJ1-2, with TRBD1 as a possible D gene (5 bases). The CDR3 consists of 15 residues. CDR1 is LNHDA and CDR2 is SQIVND in the germline V gene (reference sequence). Trimming pared 3 bases from V and 7 bases from J, leaving 18 bases between.

The sample holds one count of this clonotype. The genes are TRBV29-1 and TRBJ2-3; D is unresolved. Germline V gives CDR1 SQVTM, CDR2 ANQGSEA. Trimming took 4 bases from V and 0 from J, leaving 8 bases between them. The CDR3 consists of 13 residues. CDR3 sequence: CSVVFFSTDTQYF. The CDR3 coding sequence is TGCAGCGTTGTGTTTTTTAGCACAGATACGCAGTATTTT.